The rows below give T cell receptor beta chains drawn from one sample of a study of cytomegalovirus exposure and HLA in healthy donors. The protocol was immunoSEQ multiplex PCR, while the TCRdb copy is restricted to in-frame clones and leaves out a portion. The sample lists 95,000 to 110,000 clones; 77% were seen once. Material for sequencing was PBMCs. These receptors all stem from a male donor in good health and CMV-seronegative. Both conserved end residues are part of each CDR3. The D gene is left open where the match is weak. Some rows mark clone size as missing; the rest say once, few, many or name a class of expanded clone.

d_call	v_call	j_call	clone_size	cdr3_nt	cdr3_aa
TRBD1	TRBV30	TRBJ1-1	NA	TGTGCCTGGAGTGTTGAGACAGGGGGGGTCGCTTTCTTT	CAWSVETGGVAFF
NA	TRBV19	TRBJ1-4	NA	TGTGCCAGTAGTATAGTTTTCCTAACAGGAGAAAAAAATGAAAAACTGTTTTTT	CASSIVFLTGEKNEKLFF
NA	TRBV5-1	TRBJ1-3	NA	TGCGCCAGCAGCTCCACCTCGGCCCGGAGCACCATATATTTT	CASSSTSARSTIYF
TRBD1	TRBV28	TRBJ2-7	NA	TGTGCCAGCAGTCGGACAGGGAGCTCCTACGAGCAGTACTTC	CASSRTGSSYEQYF
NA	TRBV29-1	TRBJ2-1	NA	TGCAGCGTTGAGGGCGGGGTTTACAATGAGCAGTTCTTC	CSVEGGVYNEQFF
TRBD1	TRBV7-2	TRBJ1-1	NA	TGTGCCAGCAGCTTAACATCCCCGGGACAGGGGAAAGCTTTCTTT	CASSLTSPGQGKAFF
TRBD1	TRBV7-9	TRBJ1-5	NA	TGTGCCAGCAGTCCAAGTAGGGGGCATATTCAGCCCCAGCATTTT	CASSPSRGHIQPQHF
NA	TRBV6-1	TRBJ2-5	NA	TGTGCCAGCAGTGAAGCGCAAGGGAGGCAAGAGACCCAGTACTTC	CASSEAQGRQETQYF
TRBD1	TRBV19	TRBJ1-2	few	TGTGCCAGTATCAACGACAGGGTAGGCGGCTACACCTTC	CASINDRVGGYTF
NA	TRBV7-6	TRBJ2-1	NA	TGTGCCAGCAGCAATGGGGCGGGAATGGTATATGAGCAGTTCTTC	CASSNGAGMVYEQFF
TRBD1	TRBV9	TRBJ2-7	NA	TGTGCCAGCAGCCCGGGACAGGCCATATACGAGCAGTACTTC	CASSPGQAIYEQYF
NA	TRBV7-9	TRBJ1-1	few	TGTGCCAGCAGCTTATTGGGGGGAGCTTTCTTT	CASSLLGGAFF
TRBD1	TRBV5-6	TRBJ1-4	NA	TGTGCCAGCAGCGGACAGGGGGCCGGGGTTGAAAAACTGTTTTTT	CASSGQGAGVEKLFF
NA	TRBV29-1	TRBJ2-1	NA	TGCAGCGTTGAAGTGGGAGTTAGTGAGCAGTTCTTC	CSVEVGVSEQFF
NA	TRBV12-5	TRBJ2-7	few	TGTGCTAGTGGTTTTGGGGTGGGGAGCGAGCAGTACTTC	CASGFGVGSEQYF
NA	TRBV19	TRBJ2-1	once	TGTGCCAGTAGTATACCTGGGAGTTCCTACAATGAGCAGTTCTTC	CASSIPGSSYNEQFF
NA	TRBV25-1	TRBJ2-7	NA	TGTGCCAGCAGTGATGCACGGTCAACCTACGAGCAGTACTTC	CASSDARSTYEQYF
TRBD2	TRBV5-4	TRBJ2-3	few	TGTGCCAGCAGTCGCGGGAGCGCTAGCACAGATACGCAGTATTTT	CASSRGSASTDTQYF
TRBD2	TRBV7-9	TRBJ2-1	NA	TGTGCCAGCAGCCCGGTAGCGGGAGAGGGTTCCTACAATGAGCAGTTCTTC	CASSPVAGEGSYNEQFF
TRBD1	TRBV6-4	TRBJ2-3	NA	TGTGCCAGCAGTGCCCGGACAGGGGGCACAGATACGCAGTATTTT	CASSARTGGTDTQYF
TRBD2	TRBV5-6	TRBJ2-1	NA	TGTGCCAGCAGCTTCTTAGCGGGCAATGAGCAGTTCTTC	CASSFLAGNEQFF
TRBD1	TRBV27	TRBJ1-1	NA	TGTGCCAGCCGTTACTCAGGGGGCACTGAAGCTTTCTTT	CASRYSGGTEAFF
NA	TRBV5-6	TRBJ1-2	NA	TGTGCCAGCAGCTTGGTTTCTCGGAGGGACTATGGCTACACCTTC	CASSLVSRRDYGYTF
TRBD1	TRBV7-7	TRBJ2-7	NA	TGTGCCAGCAGCCCAGGGGGACAGCTACTTTACGAGCAGTACTTC	CASSPGGQLLYEQYF
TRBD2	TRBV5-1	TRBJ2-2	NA	TGCGCCAGCAGCTTGGAACTAGCGGGATCGAACACCGGGGAGCTGTTTTTT	CASSLELAGSNTGELFF
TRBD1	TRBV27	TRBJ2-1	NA	TGTGCCAGCAGTTTCGGGACAGGGGGCGATGAGCAGTTCTTC	CASSFGTGGDEQFF
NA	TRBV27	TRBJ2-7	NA	TGTGCCAGCAGTTTAAGGGGGACCTACTACGAGCAGTACTTC	CASSLRGTYYEQYF
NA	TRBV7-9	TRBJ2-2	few	TGTGCCAGCAGCTTGGGCGGGATAAGCACCGGGGAGCTGTTTTTT	CASSLGGISTGELFF
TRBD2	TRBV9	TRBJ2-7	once	TGTGCCAGCAGCCCATCGGCTAGCGGTGTCTACGAGCAGTACTTC	CASSPSASGVYEQYF
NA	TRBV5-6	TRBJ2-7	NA	TGTGCCAGCAGCTCTAGGGGGTACGGGCAGTACTTC	CASSSRGYGQYF
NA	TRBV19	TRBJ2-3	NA	TGTGCCAGTAGTATAGGACAGGCTACAGATACGCAGTATTTT	CASSIGQATDTQYF
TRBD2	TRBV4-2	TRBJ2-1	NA	TGTGCCAGCAGCCTTGGACTAGCGGGTTACAATGAGCAGTTCTTC	CASSLGLAGYNEQFF
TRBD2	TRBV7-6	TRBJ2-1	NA	TGTGCCAGCAGCTTAGGAGGGCTAGCGGGAGGCCTGAGGAATGAGCAGTTCTTC	CASSLGGLAGGLRNEQFF
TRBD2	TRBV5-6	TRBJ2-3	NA	TGTGCCAGCAGTTTAGGACTAGCTGCTAGCACAGATACGCAGTATTTT	CASSLGLAASTDTQYF
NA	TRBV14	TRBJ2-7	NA	TGTGCCAGCAGCCAAGAAGGGGGTCCATCCTACGAGCAGTACTTC	CASSQEGGPSYEQYF
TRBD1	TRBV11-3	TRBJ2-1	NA	TGTGCCAGCAGCCCTCGGACAGGGGACTACAATGAGCAGTTCTTC	CASSPRTGDYNEQFF
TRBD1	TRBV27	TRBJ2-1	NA	TGTGCCAGCAGTCCCATGGGACAGGGGGCGCACAATGAGCAGTTCTTC	CASSPMGQGAHNEQFF
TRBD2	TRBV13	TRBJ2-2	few	TGTGCCAGCAGCTTAGAGCGGGGGCCGGGCACCGGGGAGCTGTTTTTT	CASSLERGPGTGELFF
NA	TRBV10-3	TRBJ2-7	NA	TGTGCCATCAGTGAGTCCAGGGAGCAGTACTTC	CAISESREQYF
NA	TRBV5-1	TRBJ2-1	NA	TGCGCCAGCAGCTTGGATCCGGGATATTACAATGAGCAGTTCTTC	CASSLDPGYYNEQFF
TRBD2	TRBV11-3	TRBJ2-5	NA	TGTGCCAGCAGCTCTCGGGGGGGCCGGGGAGAGACCCAGTACTTC	CASSSRGGRGETQYF
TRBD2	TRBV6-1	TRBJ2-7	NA	TGTGCCAGCAGTGAAGACCTAGCGGCAGACGAGCAGTACTTC	CASSEDLAADEQYF
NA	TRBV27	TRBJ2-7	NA	TGTGCCAGCAGTCCCTTTCGGACCGGGGACTCCTACGAGCAGTACTTC	CASSPFRTGDSYEQYF
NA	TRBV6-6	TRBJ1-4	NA	TGTGCCAGCAGCCCTGGGACATCAACTAATGAAAAACTGTTTTTT	CASSPGTSTNEKLFF
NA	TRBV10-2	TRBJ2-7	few	TGCGCCAGCAGTGAGTCGAGGGCGGGTGAGTCCTACGAGCAGTACTTC	CASSESRAGESYEQYF
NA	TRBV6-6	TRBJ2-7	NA	TGTGCCAGCAGTGACACATGGGTCTGGGAGCAGTACTTC	CASSDTWVWEQYF
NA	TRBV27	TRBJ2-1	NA	TGTGCCAGCAGATACGGACAGTCTGAGCAGTTCTTC	CASRYGQSEQFF
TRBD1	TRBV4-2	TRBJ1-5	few	TGTGCCAGCAGCCAAGAATCGGACAGGGCCGGGCCCCAGCATTTT	CASSQESDRAGPQHF
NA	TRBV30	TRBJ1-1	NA	TGTGCCTGGAGTGGGTCGGTATTGAACACTGAAGCTTTCTTT	CAWSGSVLNTEAFF
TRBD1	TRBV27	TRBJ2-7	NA	TGTGCCAGCAGTCGGACAGGGGGCGCATCCTACGAGCAGTACTTC	CASSRTGGASYEQYF
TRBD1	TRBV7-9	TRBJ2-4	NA	TGTGCCAGCAGCCACCGGGACAGGGAAGATGGGTCCAAAAACATTCAGTACTTC	CASSHRDREDGSKNIQYF
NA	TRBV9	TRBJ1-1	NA	TGTGCCAGCAGCACGGGCACTGAAGCTTTCTTT	CASSTGTEAFF
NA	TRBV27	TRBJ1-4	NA	TGTGCCAGCAGTTCCTTTGGCGAAAAACTGTTTTTT	CASSSFGEKLFF
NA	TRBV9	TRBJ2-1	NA	TGTGCCAGCAGCGCGCCTCCAGGGCCTTACAATGAGCAGTTCTTC	CASSAPPGPYNEQFF
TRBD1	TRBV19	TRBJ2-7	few	TGTGCCAGTAGTATTACAGGGGACTCCTACGAGCAGTACTTC	CASSITGDSYEQYF
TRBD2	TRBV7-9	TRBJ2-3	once	TGTGCCAGCAGCTTAGCGCTAGCGGGAGGCACAGATACGCAGTATTTT	CASSLALAGGTDTQYF
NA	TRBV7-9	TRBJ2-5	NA	TGTGCCAGCAGCCCCCCTGGTTGGAGTGAGACCCAGTACTTC	CASSPPGWSETQYF
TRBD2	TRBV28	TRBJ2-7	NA	TGTGCCAGCAGCCGGACTAGCGGGACCTACGAGCAGTACTTC	CASSRTSGTYEQYF
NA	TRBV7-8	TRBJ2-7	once	TGTGCCAGCAGCACGACTGTGAGTGGAGGCGAGCAGTACTTC	CASSTTVSGGEQYF
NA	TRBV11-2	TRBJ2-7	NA	TGTGCCAGCAGCTTTATAGGGAGGAACGAGCAGTACTTC	CASSFIGRNEQYF